This T cell receptor (beta chain) was captured in a study of cytomegalovirus exposure and HLA in healthy donors. In this sample, this clone turned up once. This CDR3 contains 12 residues. With 3 bases clipped from V and 8 bases from J, the junction kept 3 bases outside the gene matches. Germline CDR1 is SGHRS and CDR2 is YFSETQ. PCR employed 60 Vbeta and 13 Jbeta primers. Method: immunoSEQ multiplex PCR; TCRdb's copy keeps in-frame clones and lacks some. This table holds over 110,000 clones, approximately 78% found once. This rearrangement joins TRBV5-1 to TRBJ2-3; 7 nucleotides line up with TRBD2. Sequenced material: PBMCs. The receptor was isolated from a woman under 30 in good health and CMV-seropositive. CDR3 sequence reads: CASSYERGTQYF. The DNA for the CDR3 is TGCGCCAGCAGCTATGAGCGGGGTACGCAGTATTTT.